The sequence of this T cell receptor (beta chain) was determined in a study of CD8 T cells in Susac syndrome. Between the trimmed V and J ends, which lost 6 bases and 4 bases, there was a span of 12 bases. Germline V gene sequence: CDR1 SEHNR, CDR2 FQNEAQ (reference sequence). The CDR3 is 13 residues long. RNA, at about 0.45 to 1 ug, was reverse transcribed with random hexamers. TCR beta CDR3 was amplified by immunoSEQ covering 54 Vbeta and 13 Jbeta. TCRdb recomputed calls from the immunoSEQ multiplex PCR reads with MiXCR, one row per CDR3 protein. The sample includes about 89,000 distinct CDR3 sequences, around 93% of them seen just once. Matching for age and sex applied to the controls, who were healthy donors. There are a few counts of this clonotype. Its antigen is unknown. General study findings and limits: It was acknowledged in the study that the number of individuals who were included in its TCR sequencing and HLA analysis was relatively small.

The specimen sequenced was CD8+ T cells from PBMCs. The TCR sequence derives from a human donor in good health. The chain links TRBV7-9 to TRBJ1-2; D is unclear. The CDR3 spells CASSFFPAYGYTF. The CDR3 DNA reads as TGTGCCAGCAGTTTTTTTCCCGCCTATGGCTACACCTTC.